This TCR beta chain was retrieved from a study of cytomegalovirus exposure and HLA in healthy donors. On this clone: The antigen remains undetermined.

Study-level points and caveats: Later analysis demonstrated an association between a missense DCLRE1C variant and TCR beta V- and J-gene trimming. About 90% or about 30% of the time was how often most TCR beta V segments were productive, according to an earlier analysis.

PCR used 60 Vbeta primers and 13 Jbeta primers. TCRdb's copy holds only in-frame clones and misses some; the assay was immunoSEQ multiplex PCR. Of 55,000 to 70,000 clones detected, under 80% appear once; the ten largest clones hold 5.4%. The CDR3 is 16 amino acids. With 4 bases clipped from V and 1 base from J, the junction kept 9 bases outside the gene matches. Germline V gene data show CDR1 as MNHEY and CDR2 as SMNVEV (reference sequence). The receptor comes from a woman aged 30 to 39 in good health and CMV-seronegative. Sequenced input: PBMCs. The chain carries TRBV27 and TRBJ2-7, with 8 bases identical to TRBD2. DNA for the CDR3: TGTGCCAGCAGTTCTCCGACCGGGAGGGGATCCTACGAGCAGTACTTC. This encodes CASSSPTGRGSYEQYF.